The text below deals with one T cell receptor beta chain. The CDR3 runs to 14 residues. The trim removed 3 bases at V and 7 bases at J, leaving 9 bases unmatched. The germline CDR1 and CDR2 sequences are LNHDA and SQIVND (reference sequence). Patients in the study, people with chemo-refractory metastatic non-small-cell lung cancer, received focal radiation plus ipilimumab CTLA-4 blockade. The data stem from a study of radiotherapy plus CTLA-4 blockade in lung cancer. Here immunoSEQ multiplex PCR was the method, and the copy in TCRdb shows in-frame clones only, minus some. The table records 50,000 to 65,000 clones, around 80% of them present only once.

The sequences come from peripheral blood, collected from a patient treated with radiotherapy plus ipilimumab. The rearrangement links TRBV19 to TRBJ2-7; TRBD1 agrees at 7 bases. The source of this sequence is a human donor with non-small cell lung cancer whose response to radiotherapy plus ipilimumab could not be evaluated. DNA for the CDR3: TGTGCCAGTAGTATGGAGAGGGGGCGCGGTGAGCAGTACTTC. Translation gives CASSMERGRGEQYF.